A selection of T cell receptor beta chains follows, all from one sample in a study of blood T cells in healthy people across ages. TCRdb called the 5' RACE reads again in MiXCR, with one record for every CDR3 protein. In the table there are some 920,000 distinct CDR3 sequences, roughly 51% of which are singletons. Input material: blood. These receptors originate from a woman aged 60-75 years in good health. The CDR3 runs from the conserved cysteine through the conserved F or W. Fields, in order: V gene, D gene, J gene, clone size, CDR3 DNA, CDR3 protein. The D gene is left open where the match is weak. Only some rows state a clone size, as once, few, many or a class for expanded clones.

>TRBV20-1|.|TRBJ1-2|.
TGCAGTGCCCACGGGGGAAAAAACTATGGCTACACCTTC
CSAHGGKNYGYTF
>TRBV25-1|TRBD2|TRBJ2-3|.
TGTGCCAGCGGTCCGACTAGCGGGATCGGAGATACGCAGTATTTT
CASGPTSGIGDTQYF
>TRBV2|.|TRBJ2-1|.
TGTGCCAGCAGTGAGGGGAACTGGAACAGAAACAATGAGCAGTTCTTC
CASSEGNWNRNNEQFF
>TRBV19|TRBD1|TRBJ2-7|.
TGTGCCAGTAGTATGGGACAGGGGGCGATGGAGATCCAGTACTTC
CASSMGQGAMEIQYF
>TRBV20-1|.|TRBJ2-1|.
TGCAGTGCTCCACCTCCCATAGCAAACAATGAGCAGTTCTTC
CSAPPPIANNEQFF
>TRBV6-2/TRBV6-3|.|TRBJ2-7|.
TGTGCCAGCAGTTACAATATGGGAGGCGAGCAGTACTTC
CASSYNMGGEQYF
>TRBV6-1|.|TRBJ2-7|.
TGTGCCAGCACCAAGGAGAACGGGGCCTACGAGCAGTACTTC
CASTKENGAYEQYF
>TRBV5-8|.|TRBJ2-5|.
TGTGCCAGCAGCTTTCTAGTGCGAGAGACCCAGTACTTC
CASSFLVRETQYF
>TRBV5-1|TRBD1|TRBJ2-7|.
TGCGCCAGCAGCTTGGAGGGACAGGGTAACGCCGAGCAGTACTTC
CASSLEGQGNAEQYF
>TRBV3-1|.|TRBJ1-6|once
TGTGCCAGCAGCCAACTCCATGGACGAGCGAGCTCCTATAATTCACCCCTCCACTTT
CASSQLHGRASSYNSPLHF
>TRBV10-3|.|TRBJ1-1|.
TGTGCCATCAGTGAGTCCAAATCGGCTTTCTTT
CAISESKSAFF
>TRBV6-2/TRBV6-3|.|TRBJ2-2|.
TGTGCCAGTACCCGGGGAGCCCCGAACACCGGGGAGCTGTTTTTT
CASTRGAPNTGELFF
>TRBV3-1|.|TRBJ2-2|.
TGTGCCAGCAGCCTCGGGACAACGAACGGGGAGCTGTTTTTT
CASSLGTTNGELFF
>TRBV7-9|TRBD1|TRBJ1-4|once
TGTGCCAGCAGCTTGACAGGGGGCCGCCTCGCAACTAATGAAAAACTGTTTTTT
CASSLTGGRLATNEKLFF
>TRBV6-2/TRBV6-3|.|TRBJ2-1|.
TGTGCCAGCAGACTGACGCCCGGGGGCGAGTTCTTC
CASRLTPGGEFF
>TRBV28|.|TRBJ1-5|.
TGTGCCAGCAATCCCCCAGATAATAGCAATCAGCCCCAGCATTTT
CASNPPDNSNQPQHF
>TRBV6-6|.|TRBJ1-1|.
TGTGCCAGCAGTTGGGTCACTGGTGCGAACACTGAAGCTTTCTTT
CASSWVTGANTEAFF
>TRBV30|.|TRBJ2-3|.
TGTGCCTGGAGTGGGATCGGGATTACCACAGATACGCAGTATTTT
CAWSGIGITTDTQYF
>TRBV12-3/TRBV12-4|.|TRBJ1-2|.
TGTGCCAGCAGACAAGACAGTGGACCAAGCTACACCTTC
CASRQDSGPSYTF
>TRBV12-3/TRBV12-4|TRBD1|TRBJ2-7|.
TGTGCCAGCACGCGACAGGGCCAATCCTACGAGCAGTACTTC
CASTRQGQSYEQYF